This passage covers 3 T cell receptor beta chains from one sample sequenced in a study of blood T cell repertoires in COVID-19. The assay was immunoSEQ multiplex PCR, and TCRdb's table has in-frame clones only and misses some. In the table there are under 300,000 clones, roughly 93% of which are singletons. Sequenced input: PBMCs or T cells enriched from blood (not recorded which). The receptors originated from a woman in her forties with acute COVID-19.

The rearrangement joins TRBV7-2 to TRBJ2-5, with TRBD1 as a possible D gene (6 bases). The CDR3 runs 13 residues. The V gene lost 4 bases and the J gene lost 2 bases, with 8 bases spanning the gap. The germline V gene has CDR1 SGHTA and CDR2 FQGNSA. CDR3 in amino acids: CASSYGQQETQYF. DNA for the CDR3: TGTGCCAGCAGCTATGGACAGCAAGAGACCCAGTACTTC.

V is TRBV15 and J is TRBJ1-2; 7 bases line up with TRBD1. The germline CDR1 and CDR2 sequences are LNHNV and YYDKDF (reference sequence). V gave up 3 bases and J gave up 5 bases; unmatched junction bases: 9. This CDR3 comprises 15 residues. The CDR3 DNA reads as TGTGCCACCAGCAGGAGACAGGGACAGCGATATGGCTACACCTTC. Encoded protein: CATSRRQGQRYGYTF.

V is TRBV9 and J is TRBJ2-1; D gene unclear. This CDR3 is built from 13 residues. CDR1 is SGDLS, CDR2 YYNGEE, per germline. Deletions cut 0 bases from V and 8 bases from J, with 9 bases between. The CDR3 loop reads CASSVAAKDEQFF. The DNA for the CDR3 is TGTGCCAGCAGCGTAGCAGCGAAGGATGAGCAGTTCTTC.